A selection of T cell receptor beta chains follows, all from one sample in a study of beta chain features in type 1 diabetes. Method: immunoSEQ multiplex PCR; TCRdb's copy keeps in-frame clones and lacks some. This table holds under 950,000 clones, roughly a sixth found once. The source material was naive CD4+ T cells from blood. The receptors here all came from a woman between 18 and 29 years old in good health. Both conserved end residues are part of each CDR3. The D gene is left open where the match is weak. Some rows mark clone size as missing; the rest say once, few, many or name a class of expanded clone.

j_call	d_call	v_call	clone_size	cdr3_aa	cdr3_nt
TRBJ2-7	NA	TRBV28	NA	CASSLITGSHEQYF	TGTGCCAGCAGTTTGATCACGGGGTCTCACGAGCAGTACTTC
TRBJ1-1	TRBD1	TRBV6-5	few	CASSYGTGANTEAFF	TGTGCCAGCAGTTACGGGACAGGGGCGAACACTGAAGCTTTCTTT
TRBJ1-5	NA	TRBV6-6	few	CASSYNGGQPQHF	TGTGCCAGCAGTTACAACGGGGGACAGCCCCAGCATTTT
TRBJ1-1	NA	TRBV7-2	NA	CASITAAGNTEAFF	TGTGCCAGCATCACCGCAGCCGGGAACACTGAAGCTTTCTTT
TRBJ2-5	NA	TRBV27	few	CASSFGGSITQYF	TGTGCCAGCAGTTTTGGAGGGAGCATCACCCAGTACTTC
TRBJ1-5	TRBD1	TRBV28	NA	CASIGQGSNQPQHF	TGTGCCAGCATAGGACAGGGGAGCAATCAGCCCCAGCATTTT
TRBJ1-2	NA	TRBV7-2	NA	CASSESGGYGYTF	TGTGCCAGCAGCGAAAGTGGAGGCTATGGCTACACCTTC
TRBJ2-5	NA	TRBV11-2	NA	CASSLLSGVETQYF	TGTGCCAGCAGCTTACTGTCAGGGGTGGAGACCCAGTACTTC
TRBJ1-2	NA	TRBV28	few	CASNAAGGLGYTF	TGTGCCAGCAATGCCGCGGGGGGCTTGGGCTACACCTTC
TRBJ2-7	TRBD2	TRBV9	NA	CASSVASGIGYEQYF	TGTGCCAGCAGCGTGGCTAGCGGGATTGGTTACGAGCAGTACTTC
TRBJ2-7	NA	TRBV7-2	few	CASSLALSISTLAYEQYF	TGTGCCAGCAGCTTAGCGTTGTCGATCTCTACCCTCGCTTACGAGCAGTACTTC
TRBJ1-4	NA	TRBV28	NA	CASSFWNRATNEKLFF	TGTGCCAGCAGTTTTTGGAACAGAGCAACTAATGAAAAACTGTTTTTT
TRBJ2-5	TRBD2	TRBV7-9	few	CASSQRGLAGAETQYF	TGTGCCAGCAGCCAAAGGGGACTAGCGGGAGCAGAGACCCAGTACTTC
TRBJ2-1	NA	TRBV6-5	few	CASSYSSSSSYNEQFF	TGTGCCAGCAGTTACTCGTCGTCGAGCTCCTACAATGAGCAGTTCTTC
TRBJ2-3	NA	TRBV2	few	CASRREFGTDTQYF	TGTGCCAGCAGGCGGGAATTTGGAACAGATACGCAGTATTTT
TRBJ2-1	NA	TRBV25-1	NA	CASSDRDRSGSDEQFF	TGTGCCAGCAGTGATAGAGATCGGTCGGGGAGCGATGAGCAGTTCTTC
TRBJ2-1	TRBD1	TRBV11-2	few	CASSLAGTGQGFF	TGTGCCAGCAGCTTAGCCGGGACAGGCCAGGGGTTCTTC
TRBJ2-1	NA	TRBV2	NA	CASSEGRSSYNEQFF	TGTGCCAGCAGTGAAGGGAGGAGCTCCTACAATGAGCAGTTCTTC
TRBJ2-3	NA	TRBV7-8	NA	CASSLVDPSEINTDTQYF	TGTGCCAGCAGCTTAGTAGATCCTAGCGAGATTAACACAGATACGCAGTATTTT
TRBJ2-5	NA	TRBV2	NA	CASSWGETQYF	TGTGCCAGCAGTTGGGGGGAGACCCAGTACTTC
TRBJ2-5	TRBD1	TRBV18	NA	CASSPFGTGFQETQYF	TGTGCCAGCTCACCGTTTGGGACAGGATTCCAAGAGACCCAGTACTTC
TRBJ1-5	NA	TRBV6-1	NA	CASSARENQPQHF	TGTGCCAGCAGTGCTCGGGAGAATCAGCCCCAGCATTTT
TRBJ1-1	NA	TRBV28	NA	CASKLRTEAFF	TGTGCCAGCAAACTCCGGACTGAAGCTTTCTTT
TRBJ2-3	NA	TRBV28	NA	CASSLWGSSGTQYF	TGTGCCAGCAGTTTATGGGGAAGTAGTGGTACGCAGTATTTT